Listed below are T cell receptor beta chains from one sample, sequenced in a study of cytomegalovirus exposure and HLA in healthy donors. Profiling relied on immunoSEQ multiplex PCR, and the TCRdb table lists in-frame clones only, not all of them. Of 75,000 to 90,000 clones in the sample, more than 60% were seen once. Sequencing was performed on PBMCs. The receptors were gathered from a human donor in good health. CDR3s include the opening cysteine and the closing phenylalanine or tryptophan. Fields, in order: CDR3 length, J gene, D gene, clone size, V gene, CDR3 DNA, CDR3 protein. D genes are given only for firm matches. Clone size is not always given. Where it is, it says once, few, many or a class for expanded clones.

len: 15
j_gene: TRBJ1-2
d_gene: TRBD1
abundance: .
v_gene: TRBV6-5
CDR3nt: TGTGCCAGCAGTCTTACCGGGACAGGGGGCATTGGCTACACCTTC
CDR3aa: CASSLTGTGGIGYTF

len: 11
j_gene: TRBJ1-1
d_gene: .
abundance: once
v_gene: TRBV5-1
CDR3nt: TGCGCCAGCAGCCCGGGTAGAGAAGCTTTCTTT
CDR3aa: CASSPGREAFF

len: 13
j_gene: TRBJ1-6
d_gene: .
abundance: .
v_gene: TRBV6-1
CDR3nt: TGTGCCAGCAGTGGGACAGAAAATTCACCCCTCCACTTT
CDR3aa: CASSGTENSPLHF

len: 14
j_gene: TRBJ1-5
d_gene: .
abundance: .
v_gene: TRBV5-1
CDR3nt: TGCGCCAGCAGCACAACAGGGTTGGATCAGCCCCAGCATTTT
CDR3aa: CASSTTGLDQPQHF

len: 13
j_gene: TRBJ2-5
d_gene: TRBD1
abundance: .
v_gene: TRBV10-3
CDR3nt: TGTGCCATCAGACAGGGGGCTGATGAGACCCAGTACTTC
CDR3aa: CAIRQGADETQYF

len: 14
j_gene: TRBJ1-1
d_gene: TRBD1
abundance: .
v_gene: TRBV7-9
CDR3nt: TGTGCCAGCAGACTACAGGGGAGGAGCACTGAAGCTTTCTTT
CDR3aa: CASRLQGRSTEAFF

len: 15
j_gene: TRBJ1-1
d_gene: TRBD1
abundance: .
v_gene: TRBV6-5
CDR3nt: TGTGCCAGCAGACCTCAGGGGGCGGGGTACACTGAAGCTTTCTTT
CDR3aa: CASRPQGAGYTEAFF

len: 12
j_gene: TRBJ1-1
d_gene: .
abundance: .
v_gene: TRBV15
CDR3nt: TGTGCCACCAGCAGTTATATCTCTGAAGCTTTCTTT
CDR3aa: CATSSYISEAFF

len: 11
j_gene: TRBJ1-2
d_gene: .
abundance: .
v_gene: TRBV20-1
CDR3nt: TGCAGTTCTATAACTAACTATGGCTACACCTTC
CDR3aa: CSSITNYGYTF

len: 18
j_gene: TRBJ1-1
d_gene: .
abundance: .
v_gene: TRBV18
CDR3nt: TGTGCCAGCTCCCCCAAAACATCTGGGGACTTAAAGAACACTGAAGCTTTCTTT
CDR3aa: CASSPKTSGDLKNTEAFF

len: 15
j_gene: TRBJ1-1
d_gene: .
abundance: .
v_gene: TRBV7-9
CDR3nt: TGTGCCAGCAGCCCCCTAGGCAGATTGAACACTGAAGCTTTCTTT
CDR3aa: CASSPLGRLNTEAFF

len: 15
j_gene: TRBJ1-2
d_gene: .
abundance: .
v_gene: TRBV6-5
CDR3nt: TGTGCCAGCAGCTACGTGGGGGGGCGCCGCTATGGCTACACCTTC
CDR3aa: CASSYVGGRRYGYTF

len: 16
j_gene: TRBJ2-1
d_gene: .
abundance: .
v_gene: TRBV27
CDR3nt: TGTGCCAGCAGTTTTGGGTGGGAGACTACCTTCAATGAGCAGTTCTTC
CDR3aa: CASSFGWETTFNEQFF

len: 16
j_gene: TRBJ2-1
d_gene: .
abundance: .
v_gene: TRBV4-3
CDR3nt: TGCGCCAGCAGCCCGTACCTTGGCGGCAGGGCGAATGAGCAGTTCTTC
CDR3aa: CASSPYLGGRANEQFF

len: 14
j_gene: TRBJ1-2
d_gene: TRBD1
abundance: .
v_gene: TRBV10-3
CDR3nt: TGTGCCATCAGTGAGGGGACAGGGGGGTTTGGCTACACCTTC
CDR3aa: CAISEGTGGFGYTF

len: 14
j_gene: TRBJ1-2
d_gene: TRBD1
abundance: .
v_gene: TRBV5-1
CDR3nt: TGCGCCAGCAGCTTAGGGACAGAGAGCTATGGCTACACCTTC
CDR3aa: CASSLGTESYGYTF

len: 16
j_gene: TRBJ1-3
d_gene: TRBD1
abundance: .
v_gene: TRBV5-1
CDR3nt: TGCGCCAGCAGCCCCGGGACAGGGCTCTCTGGAAACACCATATATTTT
CDR3aa: CASSPGTGLSGNTIYF

len: 14
j_gene: TRBJ2-1
d_gene: .
abundance: .
v_gene: TRBV9
CDR3nt: TGTGCCAGCAGCGTAGAACTCTTCTACAATGAGCAGTTCTTC
CDR3aa: CASSVELFYNEQFF

len: 14
j_gene: TRBJ1-2
d_gene: TRBD1
abundance: .
v_gene: TRBV11-1
CDR3nt: TGTGCCAGCAGCTTAGGGGGGACAGGGTATGGCTACACCTTC
CDR3aa: CASSLGGTGYGYTF

len: 13
j_gene: TRBJ1-2
d_gene: .
abundance: .
v_gene: TRBV6-1
CDR3nt: TGTGCCAGCGGGAGGGACGGACCCTATGGCTACACCTTC
CDR3aa: CASGRDGPYGYTF

len: 17
j_gene: TRBJ2-2
d_gene: .
abundance: .
v_gene: TRBV27
CDR3nt: TGTGCCAGCAGTTTATTGGCAGGGATAGGAAACACCGGGGAGCTGTTTTTT
CDR3aa: CASSLLAGIGNTGELFF

len: 15
j_gene: TRBJ2-7
d_gene: .
abundance: large
v_gene: TRBV9
CDR3nt: TGTGCCAGCAGCGTCGGATCGGGGAGCTCCTACGAGCAGTACTTC
CDR3aa: CASSVGSGSSYEQYF

len: 14
j_gene: TRBJ1-2
d_gene: TRBD1
abundance: .
v_gene: TRBV6-5
CDR3nt: TGTGCCAGCAGTTCCGGGACAGGGGAATATGGCTACACCTTC
CDR3aa: CASSSGTGEYGYTF

len: 14
j_gene: TRBJ2-3
d_gene: TRBD1
abundance: .
v_gene: TRBV11-1
CDR3nt: TGTGCCAGCAAACCGGGACAGGGTGCAGATACGCAGTATTTT
CDR3aa: CASKPGQGADTQYF

len: 12
j_gene: TRBJ2-1
d_gene: .
abundance: .
v_gene: TRBV4-3
CDR3nt: TGCGCCAGCAGCCCTAGTAACAATGAGCAGTTCTTC
CDR3aa: CASSPSNNEQFF

len: 16
j_gene: TRBJ1-1
d_gene: TRBD1
abundance: .
v_gene: TRBV19
CDR3nt: TGTGCCAGTAGCACTCGCCCGGGACAGGGGGTGGCTGAAGCTTTCTTT
CDR3aa: CASSTRPGQGVAEAFF

len: 14
j_gene: TRBJ2-5
d_gene: TRBD2
abundance: .
v_gene: TRBV27
CDR3nt: TGTGCCAGCACCAGGAGCGGGGGTTCGAGGACCCAGTACTTC
CDR3aa: CASTRSGGSRTQYF

len: 13
j_gene: TRBJ2-1
d_gene: TRBD1
abundance: .
v_gene: TRBV5-1
CDR3nt: TGCGCCAGCTCCGACGGACAGGCGTTTGAGCAGTTCTTC
CDR3aa: CASSDGQAFEQFF

len: 16
j_gene: TRBJ2-5
d_gene: .
abundance: .
v_gene: TRBV6-1
CDR3nt: TGTGCCAGCAGTGAAGCGGAGCTGGGGCCCCGAGAGACCCAGTACTTC
CDR3aa: CASSEAELGPRETQYF

len: 15
j_gene: TRBJ2-7
d_gene: TRBD1
abundance: .
v_gene: TRBV18
CDR3nt: TGTGCCAGCTCACCGTCCCGGGACAGGGGGGTTGAGCAGTACTTC
CDR3aa: CASSPSRDRGVEQYF

len: 17
j_gene: TRBJ1-1
d_gene: .
abundance: few
v_gene: TRBV5-1
CDR3nt: TGCGCCAGCAGCTTGGGGCCCCAGGGAAAAAGGGACACTGAAGCTTTCTTT
CDR3aa: CASSLGPQGKRDTEAFF

len: 20
j_gene: TRBJ1-1
d_gene: .
abundance: .
v_gene: TRBV7-8
CDR3nt: TGTGCCAGCAGCTTAGCTTTCAAACGAGAAACCCCTAAAAACCTAGATGAAGCTTTCTTT
CDR3aa: CASSLAFKRETPKNLDEAFF

len: 14
j_gene: TRBJ1-6
d_gene: .
abundance: .
v_gene: TRBV7-9
CDR3nt: TGTGCCAGCAGCCCGGACAGATATAATTCACCCCTCCACTTT
CDR3aa: CASSPDRYNSPLHF

len: 17
j_gene: TRBJ2-3
d_gene: .
abundance: .
v_gene: TRBV5-4
CDR3nt: TGTGCCAGCAGCGGGAGATTGGGGGCTGGGGGCACAGATACGCAGTATTTT
CDR3aa: CASSGRLGAGGTDTQYF

len: 14
j_gene: TRBJ2-2
d_gene: TRBD1
abundance: .
v_gene: TRBV7-6
CDR3nt: TGTGCCAGCAGCTTGGGACAGGTCACCGGGGAGCTGTTTTTT
CDR3aa: CASSLGQVTGELFF

len: 11
j_gene: TRBJ2-7
d_gene: .
abundance: .
v_gene: TRBV30
CDR3nt: TGTGCCTGGAGTATCGCCTACGAGCAGTACTTC
CDR3aa: CAWSIAYEQYF

len: 15
j_gene: TRBJ2-1
d_gene: .
abundance: .
v_gene: TRBV6-5
CDR3nt: TGTGCCAGCAGTTACTCCAGCGGCTCCTACAATGAGCAGTTCTTC
CDR3aa: CASSYSSGSYNEQFF

len: 14
j_gene: TRBJ1-2
d_gene: TRBD1
abundance: .
v_gene: TRBV5-1
CDR3nt: TGCGCCAGCAGCTTGGGACAGGGGCACGGTGGCTACACCTTC
CDR3aa: CASSLGQGHGGYTF

len: 15
j_gene: TRBJ2-5
d_gene: .
abundance: .
v_gene: TRBV7-6
CDR3nt: TGTGCCAGCAGCTTAAGATTGCAGGGCCAAGAGACCCAGTACTTC
CDR3aa: CASSLRLQGQETQYF

len: 14
j_gene: TRBJ2-7
d_gene: TRBD2
abundance: .
v_gene: TRBV6-5
CDR3nt: TGTGCCAGCAGGTACACGGCGGGAGGATACGAGCAGTACTTC
CDR3aa: CASRYTAGGYEQYF

len: 14
j_gene: TRBJ2-1
d_gene: TRBD2
abundance: .
v_gene: TRBV7-9
CDR3nt: TGTGCCAGCAGTTCCACTAGCGGGGGCCCAGAGCAGTTCTTC
CDR3aa: CASSSTSGGPEQFF

len: 15
j_gene: TRBJ1-2
d_gene: TRBD1
abundance: .
v_gene: TRBV4-3
CDR3nt: TGCGCCAGCAGCCAAGAAGTCTCAGGGGGCAGAAGCTACACCTTC
CDR3aa: CASSQEVSGGRSYTF

len: 20
j_gene: TRBJ2-2
d_gene: .
abundance: .
v_gene: TRBV12-5
CDR3nt: TGTGCTAGTGGTTTCATCGTTCCGGGTCCGAGGAATACGAACACCGGGGAGCTGTTTTTT
CDR3aa: CASGFIVPGPRNTNTGELFF

len: 13
j_gene: TRBJ1-5
d_gene: .
abundance: .
v_gene: TRBV4-3
CDR3nt: TGCGCCAGCAGCCAAGGGCGGGGACAGCCCCAGCATTTT
CDR3aa: CASSQGRGQPQHF

len: 17
j_gene: TRBJ2-1
d_gene: TRBD1
abundance: .
v_gene: TRBV5-6
CDR3nt: TGTGCCAGCAGCTTGGGACAGGGCCTGAGCTCCTACAATGAGCAGTTCTTC
CDR3aa: CASSLGQGLSSYNEQFF

len: 16
j_gene: TRBJ1-1
d_gene: TRBD1
abundance: .
v_gene: TRBV7-6
CDR3nt: TGTGCCAGCAGCTTAGAATGGGACAGCTTGAACACTGAAGCTTTCTTT
CDR3aa: CASSLEWDSLNTEAFF

len: 14
j_gene: TRBJ2-7
d_gene: .
abundance: .
v_gene: TRBV14
CDR3nt: TGTGCCAGCAGCCTCCCCGGGACACCATTTTCGCAGTACTTC
CDR3aa: CASSLPGTPFSQYF

len: 12
j_gene: TRBJ2-7
d_gene: .
abundance: .
v_gene: TRBV5-5
CDR3nt: TGTGCCAGCAGCTTGTCAAATTACGAGCAGTACTTC
CDR3aa: CASSLSNYEQYF

len: 15
j_gene: TRBJ1-4
d_gene: .
abundance: .
v_gene: TRBV7-9
CDR3nt: TGTGCCAGCAGCTTTATTGGACAGAGGAATGAAAAACTGTTTTTT
CDR3aa: CASSFIGQRNEKLFF